This is a list of T cell receptor beta chains from one sample in a study of blood T cell repertoires in COVID-19. Profiling relied on immunoSEQ multiplex PCR, and the TCRdb table lists in-frame clones only, not all of them. The sample holds some 120,000 clones, around 83% seen once. The sample comprised peripheral blood. The receptors come from a human donor in a cohort sampled during active COVID-19. The CDR3 runs from the conserved cysteine through the conserved F or W.

len	v_gene	CDR3aa
14	TRBV14	CASSHVGANTEAFF
14	TRBV6-5	CASRMKRTGYEQYF
18	TRBV21-1	CASSKVDQRKLNTGELFF
15	TRBV9	CASSGTGSGGAEAFF
16	TRBV7-9	CASSLAQRTGGYGYTF
13	TRBV11-2	CATAGYDGNTIYF
15	TRBV5-1	CASSGTSGGGETQYF
13	TRBV2	CASSQGGGETQYF
17	TRBV2	CASSDFLLAGNGDTQYF
17	TRBV5-1	CASSLGTGEHKGSPLHF
13	TRBV7-3	CASSFSPYYEQYF
13	TRBV29-1	CSGTGTGGSGYTF
17	TRBV14	CASSQVLTGGRGETQYF
15	TRBV13	CASSLGGDSNQPQHF
13	TRBV28	CASSPAGNYGYTF
14	TRBV7-8	CASSPRDSEETQYF
12	TRBV7-8	CASSEHGGKQFF
15	TRBV25-1	CASRDAGLEFEKLFF
14	TRBV7-9	CASSRLATNEKLFF
15	TRBV13	CASSLGQEDGQPQHF
15	TRBV2	CASSEPTGLQETQYF
14	TRBV4-3	CASSQVQLGTEQFF
14	TRBV4-3	CASSLGGDNQPQHF
15	TRBV19	CASRPDRGFNQPQHF
15	TRBV19	CASSINWDTNQPQHF
16	TRBV6-5	CASSYSGTGLYTEAFF
13	TRBV24-1	CATSDLDSTKAFF
14	TRBV6-5	CASHPSGLYNEQFF
16	TRBV6-5	CASSYRTGGGNTEAFF
12	TRBV6-2/TRBV6-3	CASSLERDTQYF
13	TRBV19	CASSIMVEQPQHF
17	TRBV24-1	CATSDSVLAMPYNEQFF
12	TRBV3-1/TRBV3-2	CASSQGGQPQHF
16	TRBV9	CASSVEAGTSSYEQYF
12	TRBV29-1	CSVVRGRTEAFF
14	TRBV5-6	CASSIGTGRNEQFF
16	TRBV24-1	CATSDLGRGSTDTQYF
16	TRBV9	CASSVLGTQLANEQFF
17	TRBV30	CAWSVRVSGTNTGELFF
14	TRBV7-8	CASNPGGRYQPQHF
14	TRBV11-3	CASSQGRESDTQYF
13	TRBV10-3	CAISGLAGDEQFF